This TCR beta chain originates from a study of OX40 agonist ivuxolimab in advanced cancers. For the study at large: Prior anti-PD-1, anti-PD-L1 or anti-CTLA-4 therapy was allowed; over 30% had some.

Trimming removed 2 bases at V and 6 bases at J, with 16 bases between. From germline, CDR1 is LNHDA and CDR2 SQIVND (reference sequence). There are 16 residues in the CDR3. General study findings and limits: Relative to CD4+ cells, CD8+ T cells on average had more expanded clones.

Using immunoSEQ multiplex PCR, the repertoire was profiled, and TCRdb retains in-frame clones only, with some absent. Of 39,000 or so clones in the sample, 86% are singletons; the top ten hold about 12%. A note on this clone: What it recognizes is unknown.

This specimen consisted of CD4+ or CD8+ T cells sorted from blood, obtained in a trial of the OX40 agonist ivuxolimab. This rearrangement joins TRBV19 to TRBJ1-4; no clear D gene. This receptor was identified in an adult with an advanced solid tumor such as melanoma, head and neck, liver or kidney cancer. CDR3: CASSISGLERDEKLFF. DNA for the CDR3: TGTGCCAGTAGTATATCCGGACTCGAAAGAGATGAAAAACTGTTTTTT.